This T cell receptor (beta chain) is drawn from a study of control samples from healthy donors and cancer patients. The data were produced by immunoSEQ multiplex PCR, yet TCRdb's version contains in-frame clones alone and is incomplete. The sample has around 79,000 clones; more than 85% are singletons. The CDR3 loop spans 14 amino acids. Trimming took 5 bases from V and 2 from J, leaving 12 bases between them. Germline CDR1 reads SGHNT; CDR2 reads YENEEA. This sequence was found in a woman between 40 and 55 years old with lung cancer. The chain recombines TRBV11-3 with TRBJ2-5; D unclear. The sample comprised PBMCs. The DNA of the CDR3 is TGTGCCAGCAGCCCGACATATTATCAAGAGACCCAGTACTTC. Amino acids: CASSPTYYQETQYF.